One and the same sample provided the 5 T cell receptor beta chains below, sequenced in a study of cytomegalovirus exposure and HLA in healthy donors. PCR involved 60 Vbeta and 13 Jbeta primers. This table comes from immunoSEQ multiplex PCR, and its TCRdb copy is limited to in-frame clones, with some not included. The sample holds some 200,000 clones, approximately 70% seen once. Sequencing used PBMCs. These receptors were taken from a man aged 35 to 55 in good health and CMV-seropositive.

The chain links TRBV27 to TRBJ1-5; D unclear. The CDR3 totals 14 residues. Germline V gene data show CDR1 as MNHEY and CDR2 as SMNVEV (reference sequence). V dropped 5 bases and J dropped 1 base, with 9 bases sitting between them. The CDR3 DNA reads as TGTGCCAGCAGTGAGGTAGGAAGCAATCAGCCCCAGCATTTT. This gives the protein CASSEVGSNQPQHF.

V is TRBV5-1 and J is TRBJ2-2; 11 nucleotides match TRBD1. CDR3 length: 15 residues. The germline V gene encodes CDR1 SGHRS and CDR2 YFSETQ. Losses at the gene ends were 7 bases for V and 5 bases for J; bases not matched to a gene: 7. CDR3 DNA: TGCGCCAGCCGGAGGGACAGGGGGAGTACCGGGGAGCTGTTTTTT. It is translated as CASRRDRGSTGELFF.

J is TRBJ1-5 and V is TRBV6-5, with D possibly matching TRBD1 (6 bases). In germline, CDR1 is MNHEY, CDR2 SVGAGI. The CDR3 is 15 residues long. With 2 bases removed from V and 4 bases from J, the gap between germline ends came to 12 bases. CDR3 protein: CASSYARGGNQPQHF. The CDR3 DNA is TGTGCCAGCAGTTACGCCAGGGGCGGGAATCAGCCCCAGCATTTT.

The rearrangement links TRBV7-2 to TRBJ2-3; 7 bases match TRBD2. Germline lookup yields CDR1 SGHTA and CDR2 FQGNSA. V dropped 2 bases and J dropped 2; count of bases not matched to a gene: 4. This CDR3 spans 15 amino acids. CDR3 bases: TGTGCCAGCAGCTTATCTAGCGGAGACACAGATACGCAGTATTTT. The encoded protein is CASSLSSGDTDTQYF.

This clone was counted once. The CDR3 region has the DNA TGTGCCAGCTCTCAGGCGGACAGGAGGTCACCCCTCCACTTT. Protein: CASSQADRRSPLHF. The genes are TRBV7-9 and TRBJ1-6, with TRBD1 identical over 7 bases. The V gene's germline CDR1 is SEHNR and CDR2 FQNEAQ (reference sequence). The V segment lost 8 bases and the J segment 10 bases; nucleotides outside the gene matches: 11. The CDR3 is 14 residues long.